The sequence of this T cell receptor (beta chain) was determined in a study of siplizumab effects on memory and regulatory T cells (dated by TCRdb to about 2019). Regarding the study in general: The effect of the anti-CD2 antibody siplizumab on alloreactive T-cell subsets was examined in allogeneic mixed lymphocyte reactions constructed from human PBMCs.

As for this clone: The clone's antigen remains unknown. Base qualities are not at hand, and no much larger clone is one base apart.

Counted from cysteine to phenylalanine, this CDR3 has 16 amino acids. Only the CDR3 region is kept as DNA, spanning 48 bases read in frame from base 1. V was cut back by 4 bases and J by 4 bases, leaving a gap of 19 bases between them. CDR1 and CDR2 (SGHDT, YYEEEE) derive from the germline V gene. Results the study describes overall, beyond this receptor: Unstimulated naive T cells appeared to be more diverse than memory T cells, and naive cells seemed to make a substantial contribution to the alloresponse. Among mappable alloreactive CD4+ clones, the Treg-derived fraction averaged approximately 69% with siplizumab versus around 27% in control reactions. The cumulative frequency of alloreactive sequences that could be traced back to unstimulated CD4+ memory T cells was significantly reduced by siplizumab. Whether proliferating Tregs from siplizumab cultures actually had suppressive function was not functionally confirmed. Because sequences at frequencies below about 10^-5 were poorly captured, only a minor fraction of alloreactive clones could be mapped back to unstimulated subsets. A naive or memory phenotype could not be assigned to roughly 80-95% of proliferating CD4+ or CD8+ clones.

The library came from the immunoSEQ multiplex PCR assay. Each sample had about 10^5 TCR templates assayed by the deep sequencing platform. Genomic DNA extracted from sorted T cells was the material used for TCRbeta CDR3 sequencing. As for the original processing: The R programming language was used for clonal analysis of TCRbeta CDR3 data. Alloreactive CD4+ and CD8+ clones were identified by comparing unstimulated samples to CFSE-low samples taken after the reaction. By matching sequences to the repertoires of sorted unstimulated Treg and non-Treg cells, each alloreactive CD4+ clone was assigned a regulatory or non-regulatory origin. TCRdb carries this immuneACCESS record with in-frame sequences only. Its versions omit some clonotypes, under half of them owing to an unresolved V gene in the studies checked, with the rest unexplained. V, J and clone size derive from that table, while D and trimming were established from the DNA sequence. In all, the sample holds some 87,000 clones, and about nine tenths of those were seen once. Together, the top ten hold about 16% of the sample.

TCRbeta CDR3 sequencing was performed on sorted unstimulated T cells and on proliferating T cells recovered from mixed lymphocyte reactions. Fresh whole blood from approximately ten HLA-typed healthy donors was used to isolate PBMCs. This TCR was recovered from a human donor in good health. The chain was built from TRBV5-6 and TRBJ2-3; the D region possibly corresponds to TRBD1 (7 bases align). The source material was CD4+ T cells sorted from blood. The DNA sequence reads TGTGCCAGCAGCCCCACGGCAGGGGGGCGGGCAGATACGCAGTATTTT. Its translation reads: CASSPTAGGRADTQYF.